This is a list of T cell receptor beta chains from one sample in a study of CD8 T cells in ankylosing spondylitis. TCRdb reanalysed the 5' RACE reads using MiXCR and keeps one entry per CDR3 protein. This table holds hundreds of thousands of distinct CDR3 sequences, 26% found once. Specimen: blood, either unsorted or a sorted T cell fraction (not recorded which). The receptors originated from a male donor with ankylosing spondylitis. CDR3s include the opening cysteine and the closing phenylalanine or tryptophan. Each record gives: J gene, D gene, V gene, clone size, CDR3 DNA, CDR3 protein. A D gene is named only where the DNA matches it firmly. Size is stated for part of the rows, as once, few or many counts, or as a class when the clone is expanded.

J gene: TRBJ2-3; D gene: -; V gene: TRBV7-9; clone size: -; CDR3 DNA: TGTGCCAGCAGCTACGGAGGGGGGACCACAGATACGCAGTATTTT; CDR3 protein: CASSYGGGTTDTQYF
J gene: TRBJ1-2; D gene: TRBD1; V gene: TRBV20-1; clone size: -; CDR3 DNA: TGCAGTGCCCCGACAGGGGGTAACTATGGCTACACCTTC; CDR3 protein: CSAPTGGNYGYTF
J gene: TRBJ1-5; D gene: -; V gene: TRBV5-1; clone size: few; CDR3 DNA: TGCGCCAGCAGCTTGGGGGAGGGCTATAGCAATCAGCCCCAGCATTTT; CDR3 protein: CASSLGEGYSNQPQHF
J gene: TRBJ2-5; D gene: TRBD1; V gene: TRBV29-1; clone size: few; CDR3 DNA: TGCAGCGTGAACGCCGGGACAGACGCGGAGACCCAGTACTTC; CDR3 protein: CSVNAGTDAETQYF
J gene: TRBJ1-3; D gene: -; V gene: TRBV5-1; clone size: once; CDR3 DNA: TGCGCCAGCAGCTCGAGGGGGTTGGAAAACACCATATATTTT; CDR3 protein: CASSSRGLENTIYF
J gene: TRBJ1-2; D gene: -; V gene: TRBV12-3/TRBV12-4; clone size: -; CDR3 DNA: TGTGCCAGTTTACAGGGATGGGCCGGGAACTATGGCTACACCTTC; CDR3 protein: CASLQGWAGNYGYTF
J gene: TRBJ2-3; D gene: -; V gene: TRBV12-3/TRBV12-4; clone size: many; CDR3 DNA: TGTGCCAGCAGCCGGCGGGACACAGATACGCAGTATTTT; CDR3 protein: CASSRRDTDTQYF
J gene: TRBJ2-3; D gene: -; V gene: TRBV6-2/TRBV6-3; clone size: once; CDR3 DNA: TGTGCCAGCAGCCCCTTAGTCCGGGGCACAGATACGCAGTATTTT; CDR3 protein: CASSPLVRGTDTQYF
J gene: TRBJ1-1; D gene: -; V gene: TRBV20-1; clone size: few; CDR3 DNA: TGCAGTGCTATACAGGGCCCTGAAGCTTTCTTT; CDR3 protein: CSAIQGPEAFF
J gene: TRBJ1-1; D gene: -; V gene: TRBV12-3/TRBV12-4; clone size: -; CDR3 DNA: TGTGCCAGCAATATAGATTCGGGGGGGGGCCAAGCTTTCTTT; CDR3 protein: CASNIDSGGGQAFF
J gene: TRBJ2-1; D gene: -; V gene: TRBV12-3/TRBV12-4; clone size: -; CDR3 DNA: TGTGCCAGCAGTTTTCGCTACCTGACGAATGAGCAGTTCTTC; CDR3 protein: CASSFRYLTNEQFF
J gene: TRBJ1-2; D gene: -; V gene: TRBV25-1; clone size: -; CDR3 DNA: TGTGCCAGCAGTGTAGGGAACCTAGGTGGCTACACCTTC; CDR3 protein: CASSVGNLGGYTF
J gene: TRBJ1-1; D gene: -; V gene: TRBV7-6; clone size: -; CDR3 DNA: TGTGCCAGCAGCCGTGACGGATTTGAAGCTTTCTTT; CDR3 protein: CASSRDGFEAFF
J gene: TRBJ2-1; D gene: -; V gene: TRBV5-1; clone size: -; CDR3 DNA: TGCGCCAGCAGCTTGGAAGGGAGGAGGATGAATGAGCAGTTCTTC; CDR3 protein: CASSLEGRRMNEQFF
J gene: TRBJ2-7; D gene: -; V gene: TRBV29-1; clone size: -; CDR3 DNA: TGCAGCGCCCGAACGGGTCCGTCCTACGAGCAGTACTTC; CDR3 protein: CSARTGPSYEQYF
J gene: TRBJ2-1; D gene: -; V gene: TRBV7-2; clone size: -; CDR3 DNA: TGTGCCAGCAGCCCAAGACTAAACTACAATGAGCAGTTCTTC; CDR3 protein: CASSPRLNYNEQFF
J gene: TRBJ2-1; D gene: -; V gene: TRBV2; clone size: few; CDR3 DNA: TGTGCCAGCAGCAACGGGAGAGTCTACAATGAGCAGTTCTTC; CDR3 protein: CASSNGRVYNEQFF
J gene: TRBJ1-1; D gene: -; V gene: TRBV12-3/TRBV12-4; clone size: few; CDR3 DNA: TGTGCCAGCAGTTCCGATCTCGCCAACACTGAAGCTTTCTTT; CDR3 protein: CASSSDLANTEAFF
J gene: TRBJ2-2; D gene: -; V gene: TRBV6-5; clone size: -; CDR3 DNA: TGTGCCAGCAGTTACCTCTCGGGCCTATCCACCGGGGAGCTGTTTTTT; CDR3 protein: CASSYLSGLSTGELFF
J gene: TRBJ2-7; D gene: TRBD2; V gene: TRBV10-2; clone size: -; CDR3 DNA: TGCGCCTCCGGGGGGGCCTCCTACGAGCAGTACTTC; CDR3 protein: CASGGASYEQYF
J gene: TRBJ2-1; D gene: TRBD2; V gene: TRBV11-2; clone size: few; CDR3 DNA: TGTGCCAGCAGCAACGATGGACTAGCGGGATATGAGCAGTTCTTC; CDR3 protein: CASSNDGLAGYEQFF
J gene: TRBJ2-1; D gene: TRBD2; V gene: TRBV29-1; clone size: -; CDR3 DNA: TGCAGCGAGGTGGGACTAGCCGAGCATGAGCAGTTCTTC; CDR3 protein: CSEVGLAEHEQFF
J gene: TRBJ2-1; D gene: -; V gene: TRBV11-1; clone size: -; CDR3 DNA: TGTGCCAGCACCCCAAAGGGGGGGTTAGGGGGCTCCTACAATGAGCAGTTCTTC; CDR3 protein: CASTPKGGLGGSYNEQFF
J gene: TRBJ2-7; D gene: -; V gene: TRBV5-1; clone size: many; CDR3 DNA: TGCGCCAGCAGCTTGGACCCCGCCTACGAGCAGTACTTC; CDR3 protein: CASSLDPAYEQYF
J gene: TRBJ2-2; D gene: -; V gene: TRBV7-8; clone size: -; CDR3 DNA: TGTGCCAGCAGCTTAGGGCGGATCACCGGGGAGCTGTTTTTT; CDR3 protein: CASSLGRITGELFF
J gene: TRBJ2-2; D gene: -; V gene: TRBV6-1; clone size: once; CDR3 DNA: TGTGCCAGCAGTGACCAGGGGCTGAACACCGGGGAGCTGTTTTTT; CDR3 protein: CASSDQGLNTGELFF
J gene: TRBJ2-3; D gene: -; V gene: TRBV20-1; clone size: -; CDR3 DNA: TGCAGTGCTAGAGGAGGAATCCGCACAGATACGCAGTATTTT; CDR3 protein: CSARGGIRTDTQYF
J gene: TRBJ1-2; D gene: -; V gene: TRBV12-3/TRBV12-4; clone size: few; CDR3 DNA: TGTGCCAGCAGCAATAACGACGGCCCTAACTATGGCTACACCTTC; CDR3 protein: CASSNNDGPNYGYTF
J gene: TRBJ1-2; D gene: TRBD1; V gene: TRBV5-1; clone size: few; CDR3 DNA: TGCGCCAGCAGCTCGGGGGGGACAGTTTCCTATGGCTACACCTTC; CDR3 protein: CASSSGGTVSYGYTF
J gene: TRBJ1-2; D gene: -; V gene: TRBV6-2/TRBV6-3; clone size: -; CDR3 DNA: TGTGCCACACGGGGGGAAGGCTATGGCTACACCTTC; CDR3 protein: CATRGEGYGYTF
J gene: TRBJ2-3; D gene: -; V gene: TRBV5-1; clone size: once; CDR3 DNA: TGCGCCAGCAGCTTAACCCCCGGAGATACGCAGTATTTT; CDR3 protein: CASSLTPGDTQYF
J gene: TRBJ2-1; D gene: -; V gene: TRBV5-1; clone size: few; CDR3 DNA: TGCGCCAGCAGTACCGTGGCGGGACGGAATGAGCAGTTCTTC; CDR3 protein: CASSTVAGRNEQFF
J gene: TRBJ2-3; D gene: TRBD2; V gene: TRBV11-2; clone size: -; CDR3 DNA: TGTGCCAGCAGCTATTCGAGACTAGCGGGAGGGGGAACGCAGTATTTT; CDR3 protein: CASSYSRLAGGGTQYF
J gene: TRBJ1-6; D gene: -; V gene: TRBV5-1; clone size: -; CDR3 DNA: TGCGCCAGCAGCTTGACTCCGGGGGGCTCTAATTCACCCCTCCACTTT; CDR3 protein: CASSLTPGGSNSPLHF
J gene: TRBJ2-7; D gene: -; V gene: TRBV7-2; clone size: many; CDR3 DNA: TGTGCCAGCAGCTTACGGGGCAGGGTTTACGAGCAGTACTTC; CDR3 protein: CASSLRGRVYEQYF
J gene: TRBJ2-5; D gene: TRBD2; V gene: TRBV11-2; clone size: -; CDR3 DNA: TGTGCCAGCAGGGCGGGGGGGCGCGAAAAGACCCAGTACTTC; CDR3 protein: CASRAGGREKTQYF
J gene: TRBJ2-2; D gene: -; V gene: TRBV5-4; clone size: -; CDR3 DNA: TGTGCCGGCGGGGCACAGAACACCGGGGAGCTGTTTTTT; CDR3 protein: CAGGAQNTGELFF
J gene: TRBJ2-3; D gene: -; V gene: TRBV12-3/TRBV12-4; clone size: -; CDR3 DNA: TGTGCCAGCAGTTATAGCGGCGACTGGGGCACAGATACGCAGTATTTT; CDR3 protein: CASSYSGDWGTDTQYF
J gene: TRBJ1-2; D gene: -; V gene: TRBV20-1; clone size: -; CDR3 DNA: TGCAGTGCTAGAGTGGCCGTAAACTATGGCTACACCTTC; CDR3 protein: CSARVAVNYGYTF
J gene: TRBJ1-1; D gene: TRBD1; V gene: TRBV24-1; clone size: few; CDR3 DNA: TGTGCCACCAGTGATTTGTGGGACAGGGAGGGAAATACTGAAGCTTTCTTT; CDR3 protein: CATSDLWDREGNTEAFF
J gene: TRBJ2-1; D gene: -; V gene: TRBV19; clone size: -; CDR3 DNA: TGTGCCAGTAGTAACCTGGACAGGGAGGGGCTGAAGCAGTTCTTC; CDR3 protein: CASSNLDREGLKQFF
J gene: TRBJ2-5; D gene: -; V gene: TRBV21-1; clone size: few; CDR3 DNA: TGTGCTCACCCCCCCCAGACAGGGGGCCGGGAGACCCAGTACTTC; CDR3 protein: CAHPPQTGGRETQYF
J gene: TRBJ1-2; D gene: TRBD1; V gene: TRBV7-9; clone size: -; CDR3 DNA: TGTGCCAGCAGCTCTGGACAGGGGGCTCTCACCTTC; CDR3 protein: CASSSGQGALTF
J gene: TRBJ1-1; D gene: -; V gene: TRBV3-1; clone size: -; CDR3 DNA: TGTGCCAGCAGCCAAGTTTGGAACACTGAAGCTTTCTTT; CDR3 protein: CASSQVWNTEAFF
J gene: TRBJ1-2; D gene: -; V gene: TRBV7-2; clone size: few; CDR3 DNA: TGTGCCAGCAGCCCCGATTCGGGGCAGAACTATGGCTACACCTTC; CDR3 protein: CASSPDSGQNYGYTF
J gene: TRBJ2-1; D gene: -; V gene: TRBV6-2/TRBV6-3; clone size: -; CDR3 DNA: TGTGCCAGCAGTCACCTTTATGGGGAGAACTACAATGAGCAGTTCTTC; CDR3 protein: CASSHLYGENYNEQFF
J gene: TRBJ2-5; D gene: -; V gene: TRBV29-1; clone size: once; CDR3 DNA: TGCAGCGTTGAAGAAATGGCTGCAGAGACCCAGTACTTC; CDR3 protein: CSVEEMAAETQYF
J gene: TRBJ2-7; D gene: -; V gene: TRBV3-1; clone size: few; CDR3 DNA: TGTGCCAGCAGCCAAGCTGTTAGCGGTCTCTACGAGCAGTACTTC; CDR3 protein: CASSQAVSGLYEQYF
J gene: TRBJ2-3; D gene: -; V gene: TRBV5-1; clone size: many; CDR3 DNA: TGCGCCAGCAGCCAAGGTGACCCCCGCACAGATACGCAGTATTTT; CDR3 protein: CASSQGDPRTDTQYF
J gene: TRBJ2-6; D gene: -; V gene: TRBV3-1; clone size: few; CDR3 DNA: TGTGCCAGTCTACTAGCCGCTGGGGCCAACGTCCTGACTTTC; CDR3 protein: CASLLAAGANVLTF
J gene: TRBJ2-7; D gene: -; V gene: TRBV5-1; clone size: few; CDR3 DNA: TGCGCCAGCAGCTCCACCCGGGACACTTTCTACGAGCAGTACTTC; CDR3 protein: CASSSTRDTFYEQYF